This TCR beta chain derives from a study of PD-1 blockade in classical Hodgkin lymphoma. Overall study results and limits: Newly diagnosed patients and complete responders had comparable diversity at baseline. Individuals initiating nivolumab under 1 year after ASCT were excluded.

Assay: immunoSEQ multiplex PCR; the TCRdb copy retains only in-frame clones and omits some. Here the sample spans roughly 7,000 clones, around three fifths being singletons. To note about this clone: The target antigen is unknown.

This CDR3 is 13 amino acids long. V was shortened by 1 base and J by 3 bases, with 1 base between the two germline ends. Germline CDR1 MGHRA, CDR2 YSYEKL. Described time point: cycle 4 day 1 (C4D1), after less than 7 weeks of nivolumab. Each of the patients experienced relapse following autologous stem cell transplantation, and their brentuximab vedotin exposure differed. After PBMCs were thawed, their CD8+ T cells were isolated by magnetic negative selection. Sequences were derived from CD8+ T cells from blood, sampled before the fourth cycle of nivolumab. The gene calls are TRBV4-1 and TRBJ2-6; no clear D gene. This TCR derives from a human donor with classical Hodgkin lymphoma. CDR3: CASSQVGANVLTF. DNA of the CDR3: TGCGCCAGCAGCCAAGTTGGGGCCAACGTCCTGACTTTC.